Listed here is a single T cell receptor beta chain. This sample includes further DNA sequences coding for the same CDR3. Study processing details: How many nucleated cells were present was estimated from reference gene primer amplification. TCRdb's table, derived via immunoSEQ multiplex PCR, lists solely in-frame clones and lacks some. V, J and clone size derive from that table, while D and trimming were established from the DNA sequence. The data show 140,000 to 150,000 clones, 70% to 90% seen once. This sample is part of a study of blood T cell repertoires in COVID-19. Study as a whole: There were acute and convalescent COVID-19 samples, and they came from the United States, Italy and Spain. T cells, B-cell-depleted T cells, or PBMCs supplied cDNA or gDNA.

V was pared by 6 bases and J by 2 bases, with 4 bases of the junction left unmatched. Germline V CDR1 and CDR2: MNHEY, SVGAGI. This CDR3 is 14 amino acids long. The receptor was isolated from a man aged 65-85 years with acute or convalescent COVID-19. This chain connects TRBV6-5 to TRBJ1-5, with 7 nucleotides matching TRBD1. Input material: peripheral blood. The CDR3 bases are TGTGCCAGCAGCTCAACAGGGGGCAATCAGCCCCAGCATTTT. This translates into CASSSTGGNQPQHF.